The 21 T cell receptor beta chains reported below all come from one sample, sequenced in a study of cytomegalovirus exposure and HLA in healthy donors (TCRdb year 2017). The library relied on the immunoSEQ multiplex PCR assay. A mixture of 60 forward primers for TCR Vbeta segments and 13 reverse primers for TCR Jbeta segments was used in the multiplex PCR. Entries here come from immuneACCESS through TCRdb and include only in-frame sequences with V and J called. Some clones fail to appear in such tables; in the studies checked, an unresolved V gene covers under half of the shortfall, and the cause of the remainder is unknown. This sample's listing comprises 120,000 to 150,000 clones. The ten largest clones capture roughly 2.6% of the sample. Sample: PBMCs. The origin of the receptors is a man aged 35-49 years in good health and CMV-seronegative.

V and J are TRBV5-1 and TRBJ1-1, with TRBD1 identical over 7 bases. The CDR3 extends over 15 amino acids. Germline V gene sequence: CDR1 SGHRS, CDR2 YFSETQ. V was clipped by 4 bases and J by 2 bases; unmatched bases: 8. CDR3 sequence: CASSRSDRDNTEAFF. Written as DNA, the CDR3 is TGCGCCAGCAGCCGTAGCGACAGGGATAACACTGAAGCTTTCTTT.

The chain uses TRBV6-1 and TRBJ1-2, with D perhaps matching TRBD1 (5 bases). The CDR3 sequence is 15 residues long. Trimming took 6 bases from V and 4 from J, leaving 18 bases between them. Germline CDR1 MNHNS, CDR2 SASEGT. The CDR3 protein is CASRLTEAAFYGYTF. Here the CDR3 DNA reads TGTGCCAGCAGGCTGACAGAAGCCGCTTTCTATGGCTACACCTTC.

This sequence joins TRBV5-1 and TRBJ2-7; tentatively, D is TRBD2 (5 bases). The CDR3 has 15 amino acids. Trimming stripped 0 bases from V and 2 bases from J, with 12 bases between. CDR1 is SGHRS, CDR2 YFSETQ, per germline. The CDR3 nucleotides are TGCGCCAGCAGCTTGGATCCTAGCCAGACCTACGAGCAGTACTTC. As protein: CASSLDPSQTYEQYF. Full variable domain (rest looked up from reference TRBV5-1 and TRBJ2-7): KAGVTQTPRYLIKTRGQQVTLSCSPISGHRSVSWYQQTPGQGLQFLFEYFSETQRNKGNFPGRFSGRQFSNSRSEMNVSTLELGDSALYLCASSLDPSQTYEQYFGPGTRLTVT.

The chain combines TRBV6-5 with TRBJ1-1; D remains ambiguous. This CDR3 is 15 amino acids long. Germline V CDR1 and CDR2: MNHEY, SVGAGI. The V gene lost 0 bases and the J gene lost 0 bases, with 8 bases spanning the gap. This chain's CDR3 is CASSYSGKMNTEAFF. CDR3 DNA sequence: TGTGCCAGCAGTTACTCGGGCAAAATGAACACTGAAGCTTTCTTT.

DNA for the CDR3: TGTGCCAGCGCGGACAGAGGGGCTTCACCCCTCCACTTT. This gives the protein CASADRGASPLHF. The V call is TRBV27, the J call TRBJ1-6; possible D gene TRBD1, 6 bases. V was shortened by 8 bases and J by 9 bases, with 14 bases between the two germline ends. Germline lookup yields CDR1 MNHEY and CDR2 SMNVEV (reference sequence). This CDR3 spans 13 amino acids.

The V gene is TRBV5-1, the J gene TRBJ1-1, with TRBD1 as a possible D gene (5 bases). The V gene lost 5 bases and the J gene lost 0 bases, with 11 bases spanning the gap. The CDR3 spans 14 residues. The V gene's germline CDR1 is SGHRS and CDR2 YFSETQ. In DNA form, the CDR3 reads TGCGCCAGCAGGGAACAGGTCCTGAACACTGAAGCTTTCTTT. It translates to CASREQVLNTEAFF.

The genes are TRBV1 and TRBJ1-1; the D call TRBD1 from the table was never checked on the DNA. TRBV1 is marked as a pseudogene. This CDR3 has 15 residues. The CDR3 bases are TGCACCAGCAGCCAAGGAATAAACAGGGGCACTGAAGCTTTCTTT. Its protein product is CTSSQGINRGTEAFF.

The rearrangement joins TRBV19 to TRBJ1-1, with 7 nucleotides matching TRBD1. The trim removed 4 bases at V and 1 base at J, leaving 12 bases unmatched. The CDR3 length is 17 residues. Germline V gene lookup returns CDR1 LNHDA and CDR2 SQIVND (reference sequence). In DNA form, the CDR3 reads TGTGCCAGTAGTACGGACAGGCCGTCATCGGCGAACACTGAAGCTTTCTTT. Translated, it gives CASSTDRPSSANTEAFF.

This sequence joins TRBV18 and TRBJ1-1; D call uncertain. Germline V gene data show CDR1 as KGHSH and CDR2 as LQKENI. This CDR3 has 15 residues. V was shortened by 3 bases and J by 0 bases, with 11 bases between the two germline ends. The CDR3 nucleotides read TGTGCCAGCTCACCCTCGCGGTTCCTGAACACTGAAGCTTTCTTT. Translating it yields CASSPSRFLNTEAFF.

The chain employs TRBV7-2 and TRBJ1-3; tentative D call: TRBD1 (6 bases). Germline CDR1 SGHTA, CDR2 FQGNSA. This CDR3 region has 16 residues. V dropped 2 bases and J dropped 0 bases, with 11 bases sitting between them. The CDR3 region is CASSLSTGISGNTIYF. CDR3 sequence (DNA): TGTGCCAGCAGCTTATCGACAGGTATCTCTGGAAACACCATATATTTT.

The chain combines TRBV4-3 with TRBJ2-1; 9 bases map to TRBD1. J was trimmed by 6 bases and V by 3 bases; bases with no gene match: 6. CDR3 length equals 15 residues. Germline CDR1 reads LGHNA; CDR2 reads YSLEER. CDR3 residues: CASSHSGQGGNEQFF. The CDR3, as DNA: TGCGCCAGCAGCCACTCGGGACAGGGTGGCAATGAGCAGTTCTTC.

This sequence joins TRBV6-1 and TRBJ2-7; D possibly corresponds to TRBD2 (6 bases). The CDR3 sequence is 14 residues long. Germline-derived CDR1 and CDR2 are MNHNS and SASEGT. V was clipped by 2 bases and J by 1 base, with 9 bases between them. DNA for the CDR3: TGTGCCAGCAGTGAAATTGGGGGGTCCTACGAGCAGTACTTC. Amino acid sequence: CASSEIGGSYEQYF.

The rearrangement uses TRBV21-1 and TRBJ1-5; the D call in the table, TRBD1, was not verified against the DNA. TRBV21-1 is listed as a pseudogene. The CDR3 contains 16 residues. CDR3 coding DNA: TGTGCCAGCACCTTAGCCCCGGGACACAGCAATCAGCCCCAGCATTTT. Its protein product is CASTLAPGHSNQPQHF.

This chain uses TRBV4-3 with TRBJ2-3, with TRBD1 identical over 7 bases. The length of the CDR3 is 15 residues. CDR1 LGHNA and CDR2 YSLEER come from the germline V gene. Trimming cost V 3 bases and J 2 bases; bases outside gene matches: 5. This CDR3 reads CASSQRDSDTDTQYF. In DNA form, the CDR3 reads TGCGCCAGCAGCCAGAGGGACAGCGACACAGATACGCAGTATTTT.

V and J are TRBV19 and TRBJ1-1, with 9 bases aligning to TRBD1. CDR3 length: 15 amino acids. Germline assignment: CDR1 LNHDA and CDR2 SQIVND (reference sequence). J lost 1 base, V lost 5 bases, and 5 bases had no gene match. Here the CDR3 DNA reads TGTGCCAGTAGTCCGGGGACAGGGAAGAACACTGAAGCTTTCTTT. This translates into CASSPGTGKNTEAFF. Filled out from reference TRBV19 and TRBJ1-1, the complete variable domain reads DGGITQSPKYLFRKEGQNVTLSCEQNLNHDAMYWYRQDPGQGLRLIYYSQIVNDFQKGDIAEGYSVSREKKESFPLTVTSAQKNPTAFYLCASSPGTGKNTEAFFGQGTRLTVV.

The V and J genes are TRBV28 and TRBJ1-2; TRBD1 aligns across 7 bases. This CDR3 comprises 14 residues. The junction had 9 bases not matched to a gene; V was cut back by 7 bases and J by 4 bases. Germline CDR1 MDHEN, CDR2 SYDVKM. CDR3 in DNA: TGTGCCAGCACCTTGGACAGGAGGCTCTATGGCTACACCTTC. Translation gives CASTLDRRLYGYTF.

The chain recombines TRBV5-1 with TRBJ2-3; possible D gene TRBD2, 6 bases. Germline CDR1 is SGHRS and CDR2 is YFSETQ. V lost 0 bases to trimming and J lost 4 bases, with 12 bases between them. The CDR3 is 15 amino acids. The CDR3 loop is CASSLGVSGADTQYF. CDR3 bases: TGCGCCAGCAGCTTGGGGGTTAGCGGCGCAGATACGCAGTATTTT.

This chain connects TRBV29-1 to TRBJ2-1; 9 bases are a match to TRBD1. CDR1 and CDR2 (germline): SQVTM, ANQGSEA. Unmatched junction bases numbered 5, after V lost 7 bases and J lost 4 bases. This CDR3 has 13 amino acids. CDR3 sequence reads: CSAKTGGYNEQFF. CDR3 sequence (DNA): TGCAGCGCCAAGACAGGGGGGTACAATGAGCAGTTCTTC.

The V call is TRBV19, the J call TRBJ1-2; no reliable D call. Trimming left V 3 bases short and J 5 bases short, with 13 bases between. Per germline, CDR1 LNHDA and CDR2 SQIVND (reference sequence). This CDR3 is 14 amino acids long. Here the CDR3 reads CASSIGSPPYGYTF. CDR3 nucleotide sequence: TGTGCCAGTAGTATCGGGTCTCCCCCTTATGGCTACACCTTC.

The genes are TRBV6-1 and TRBJ2-3, with 9 bases aligning to TRBD2. Germline trimming cut 10 bases from V and 4 bases from J; bases unmatched to any gene: 9. Germline V CDR1 and CDR2: MNHNS, SASEGT. The CDR3 sequence is 14 residues long. The chain's CDR3 is CAKDGGGVADTQYF. DNA of the CDR3: TGTGCCAAAGATGGCGGGGGGGTAGCAGATACGCAGTATTTT.

The chain links TRBV6-5 to TRBJ2-2, with 8 bases aligning to TRBD1. V dropped 5 bases and J dropped 2; count of bases not matched to a gene: 4. There are 15 residues in the CDR3. Per the germline V gene, CDR1 is MNHEY and CDR2 is SVGAGI. CDR3 DNA sequence: TGTGCCAGCAGTGCGACAGGGGTAAACACCGGGGAGCTGTTTTTT. Its protein is CASSATGVNTGELFF.